The next 21 T cell receptor beta chains were all read from a single sample in a study of cytomegalovirus exposure and HLA in healthy donors. PCR amplification relied on 60 Vbeta primers (plus 13 Jbeta primers). TCRdb's copy holds only in-frame clones and misses some; the assay was immunoSEQ multiplex PCR. The sample lists 150,000 to 200,000 clones; around 86% were seen once. The sequencing input was PBMCs. Every receptor here comes from a woman between 45 and 65 years old in good health and CMV-seropositive.

The chain couples TRBV10-2 to TRBJ2-7; D is uncertain. Germline assignment: CDR1 WSHSY and CDR2 SAAADI. The CDR3 is 11 amino acids. V lost 5 bases and J lost 4, with 6 bases in between. The CDR3 nucleotides are TGCGCCAGCAGTTACAAGTACGAGCAGTACTTC. This codes for CASSYKYEQYF.

This clone appeared a single time. The chain employs TRBV2 and TRBJ2-5, with 7 bases identical to TRBD2. Trimming cost V 10 bases and J 5 bases; bases outside gene matches: 19. Germline CDR1 reads SNHLY; CDR2 reads FYNNEI. This CDR3 contains 16 residues. CDR3 bases: TGTGCCATCCTTCCCTACCCCCGGGACTATCAGGAGACCCAGTACTTC. Protein: CAILPYPRDYQETQYF.

The gene calls are TRBV28 and TRBJ2-4, with 14 bases identical to TRBD2. The CDR3 sequence is 19 residues long. Germline V lookup: CDR1 MDHEN, CDR2 SYDVKM. V gave up 4 bases and J gave up 0 bases; unmatched junction bases: 8. CDR3 DNA sequence: TGTGCCAGCAGTTCGGGACTAGCGGGAGAACTACTAGCCAAAAACATTCAGTACTTC. Translating gives CASSSGLAGELLAKNIQYF.

The rearrangement joins TRBV11-2 to TRBJ1-2, with 7 bases that match TRBD1. Germline CDR1 is SGHAT and CDR2 is FQNNGV. With V trimmed by 5 bases and J by 8 bases, 8 bases remained unmatched. The CDR3 spans 13 residues. The CDR3 sequence: CASSVTGDLGYTF. The CDR3 nucleotides read TGTGCCAGCAGCGTCACAGGGGACCTAGGCTACACCTTC.

V gene TRBV11-2 combines with J gene TRBJ2-1; TRBD1 aligns across 8 bases. CDR3 length: 15 amino acids. J was trimmed by 10 bases and V by 5 bases; bases with no gene match: 13. Germline CDR1 reads SGHAT; CDR2 reads FQNNGV. For the CDR3, the DNA is TGTGCCAGCAGCCCTCCGGGACAGGCCGTAACGGAGCAGTTCTTC. Translated: CASSPPGQAVTEQFF.

Concerning this clone itself: The junction and the germline gene differ at one end; a read error may be behind it. The chain links TRBV7-9 to TRBJ1-4, with a tentative D call TRBD1 (5 bases). This CDR3 is built from 15 residues. CDR1 and CDR2 from the germline V gene are SEHNR and FQNEAQ (reference sequence). The CDR3 DNA sequence: TGTTCCAGCAGCCCCCCCCGGGGGTCAATTGAAAAACTGTTTTTT. It is translated as CSSSPPRGSIEKLFF.

The rearrangement links TRBV28 to TRBJ2-4, with a weak D call TRBD2 (5 bases). Looked up from germline, CDR1 is MDHEN and CDR2 is SYDVKM. This CDR3 comprises 15 residues. V lost 8 bases and J 4 bases, leaving 18 bases between the germline ends. CDR3 DNA: TGTGCCAGCGGGTTCACAGCGACTATTAAAAACATTCAGTACTTC. This sequence encodes CASGFTATIKNIQYF.

This chain connects TRBV7-8 to TRBJ1-5; D possibly corresponds to TRBD1 (6 bases). From germline, CDR1 is SGHVS and CDR2 FQNEAQ. The length of the CDR3 is 15 residues. Trimming took 0 bases from V and 5 from J, leaving 11 bases between them. Here the CDR3 DNA reads TGTGCCAGCAGCTTAGCCAGGGGACGGGATCAGCCCCAGCATTTT. Translating it yields CASSLARGRDQPQHF.

About this clone: Other DNA sequences in this sample translate to the same CDR3. The chain recombines TRBV18 with TRBJ1-5; 7 positions match TRBD1. J was trimmed by 4 bases and V by 3 bases; bases with no gene match: 3. The CDR3 has 14 amino acids. The germline gives CDR1 KGHSH, CDR2 LQKENI. The CDR3 sequence: CASSPSGGNQPQHF. The CDR3 bases are TGTGCCAGCTCACCCTCAGGGGGAAATCAGCCCCAGCATTTT.

The rearrangement uses TRBV10-3 and TRBJ2-2; D is unclear. CDR1 ENHRY and CDR2 SYGVKD come from the germline V gene. The V end lost 9 bases, the J end lost 4 bases, and 15 bases lay between the germline ends. This CDR3 region has 14 residues. DNA for the CDR3: TGTGCCATGACGGCGGTGGAGAGCACCGGGGAGCTGTTTTTT. Translating it yields CAMTAVESTGELFF.

The chain has TRBV5-6 and TRBJ2-1; 9 nucleotides agree with TRBD1. This CDR3 contains 16 residues. Trimming cost V 0 bases and J 2 bases; bases outside gene matches: 3. CDR1 SGHDT and CDR2 YYEEEE come from the germline V gene. Here the CDR3 DNA reads TGTGCCAGCAGCTTGGGCTGGGACAGGGCCTACAATGAGCAGTTCTTC. Its protein product is CASSLGWDRAYNEQFF. The complete variable domain, with remaining parts taken from reference TRBV5-6 and TRBJ2-1, reads DAGVTQSPTHLIKTRGQQVTLRCSPKSGHDTVSWYQQALGQGPQFIFQYYEEEERQRGNFPDRFSGHQFPNYSSELNVNALLLGDSALYLCASSLGWDRAYNEQFFGPGTRLTVL.

The chain combines TRBV28 with TRBJ2-5, with a weak D call TRBD1 (5 bases). The better agreement between TRBJ2-7 and the DNA end casts doubt on the J call. The CDR3 is 14 residues long. Per germline, CDR1 MDHEN and CDR2 SYDVKM. CDR3 protein: CASSLSGMEYEQYF. The CDR3 DNA sequence: TGTGCCAGCAGTTTATCAGGGATGGAATACGAGCAGTACTTC.

The chain couples TRBV19 to TRBJ1-3, with unresolved D. The CDR3 has 15 amino acids. Germline V gene data show CDR1 as LNHDA and CDR2 as SQIVND (reference sequence). Trimming shortened V by 0 bases and J by 2 bases, and 8 bases separated the two germline ends. The CDR3 DNA reads TGTGCCAGTAGTATAGAGGGAGCACCTGGAAACACCATATATTTT. Residues: CASSIEGAPGNTIYF.

This clone was counted a few times. V usage is TRBV2 and J usage is TRBJ1-3, with D uncertain. V was clipped by 7 bases and J by 1 base, with 11 bases between them. CDR1 SNHLY and CDR2 FYNNEI come from the germline V gene. The CDR3 is 14 amino acids. In DNA, the CDR3 is TGTGCCAGCATCGGGAGTATGTCTGGAAACACCATATATTTT. Amino acids: CASIGSMSGNTIYF.

The V call is TRBV5-1, the J call TRBJ2-7; the D gene is possibly TRBD2 (6 bases). Germline assignment: CDR1 SGHRS and CDR2 YFSETQ. With 4 bases removed from V and 4 bases from J, the gap between germline ends came to 15 bases. The CDR3 extends over 14 amino acids. The CDR3 sequence is CASSPRDSQYEQYF. Here the CDR3 DNA reads TGCGCCAGCAGCCCGAGGGACTCCCAATACGAGCAGTACTTC.

The chain is built from TRBV10-3 and TRBJ1-5; TRBD1 matches 7 bases. Germline values: CDR1 ENHRY, CDR2 SYGVKD. This CDR3 spans 13 amino acids. Germline trimming cut 10 bases from V and 2 bases from J; bases unmatched to any gene: 5. This chain's CDR3 is CASGTGGNQPQHF. CDR3 sequence (DNA): TGTGCCAGCGGAACAGGGGGCAATCAGCCCCAGCATTTT.

The chain couples TRBV29-1 to TRBJ2-1; D is perhaps TRBD2 (6 bases). This CDR3 is 12 amino acids long. Trimming took off 7 bases at V and 3 bases at J, with 10 bases between the two ends. Germline assignment: CDR1 SQVTM and CDR2 ANQGSEA. CDR3 bases: TGCAGCGCCTGGGACTTCTACAATGAGCAGTTCTTC. Its protein is CSAWDFYNEQFF.

The V and J genes are TRBV5-4 and TRBJ2-1, with TRBD1 matching over 9 bases. The germline V gene encodes CDR1 SGHNT and CDR2 YYREEE (reference sequence). CDR3 size: 15 residues. V shed 3 bases, J shed 4 bases, and the junction held 5 bases outside the gene matches. CDR3 region: CASSSGTGKYNEQFF. CDR3 nucleotide sequence: TGTGCCAGCAGCTCAGGGACAGGGAAGTACAATGAGCAGTTCTTC.

The gene calls are TRBV7-2 and TRBJ1-6; D remains ambiguous. The CDR3 length is 14 residues. Per germline, CDR1 SGHTA and CDR2 FQGNSA. Trimming left V 2 bases short and J 6 bases short, with 8 bases between. CDR3 in DNA: TGTGCCAGCAGCTTAACGGGGTTTAATTCACCCCTCCACTTT. Translated: CASSLTGFNSPLHF.

The chain joins TRBV6-5 to TRBJ1-5; D might be TRBD1 (6 bases). The CDR3 sequence is 13 residues long. Trimming took off 6 bases at V and 4 bases at J, with 10 bases between the two ends. Germline assignment: CDR1 MNHEY and CDR2 SVGAGI. DNA for the CDR3: TGTGCCAGCAGCACAGGGTGGAATCAGCCCCAGCATTTT. The encoded protein is CASSTGWNQPQHF.

J is TRBJ2-1 and V is TRBV13, with 16 bases lining up with TRBD2. This CDR3 is built from 22 residues. Trimming at V came to 4 bases and at J to 0 bases, leaving 15 bases not matched to a gene. The germline V gene has CDR1 PRHDT and CDR2 FYEKMQ (reference sequence). DNA of the CDR3: TGTGCCAGCAGCTCCCCTGGGGGACTAGCGGGAGGGAGGAGGGGCTCCTACAATGAGCAGTTCTTC. This sequence encodes CASSSPGGLAGGRRGSYNEQFF.